This TCR beta chain is drawn from a study of blood T cell repertoires in COVID-19. Overall study: The study drew acute and convalescent COVID-19 samples from the United States, Italy and Spain.

As originally analysed: Scientists estimated how many nucleated cells there were by amplifying reference gene primers. Repertoires were generated with immunoSEQ multiplex PCR, while TCRdb's copy carries only in-frame clones and drops some. For V, J and clone size, that table is used; D and trimming come from the DNA. The sample yields tens of thousands of clones, approximately 89% seen once. V lost 0 bases to trimming and J lost 3 bases, with 19 bases between them. The germline V gene encodes CDR1 ENHRY and CDR2 SYGVKD. The CDR3 runs to 18 residues. Sequencing was carried out using peripheral blood. The sequence was obtained from a human donor with active COVID-19. The donor label of this sample is uncertain. V is TRBV10-3 and J is TRBJ2-3; D might be TRBD2 (7 bases). CDR3 sequence: CAISESLMAGASTDTQYF. The CDR3 nucleotides are TGTGCCATCAGTGAGTCACTGATGGCGGGGGCGAGTACAGATACGCAGTATTTT.